The clone carrying this T cell receptor beta chain showed up just a few times. Its target is unknown. This CDR3 spans 13 amino acids. Germline lookup yields CDR1 MNHNS and CDR2 SASEGT. Trimming at V came to 7 bases and at J to 5 bases, leaving 4 bases not matched to a gene. The data were obtained in a study of response to subunit inactivated influenza vaccine. Study-level points and caveats: A suggestion made by the authors is that each seasonal influenza vaccination recruits few new T cells.

TCRdb itself ran the RT-PCR reads through MiXCR, one entry per CDR3 protein. The table shows about 570,000 distinct CDR3 sequences, with about 11% occurring only once. This sample was shared with a second study, whose subject was T cells expressing NK-cell markers. Turning to that study: Libraries used 5'RACE template switching adding universal primer site and UMIs. Sorted CD3+CD56-NKG2C+, CD3+CD56+NKG2C+ and CD3+CD56+NKG2C- T cells supplied the TCR beta repertoires. Only alpha-beta TCR T cells were sorted in several experiments, using an anti-gamma-delta TCR antibody. Clarity on HCMV specificity was lacking for the expanded NKG2C+ T cell clones.

This material consisted of PBMCs from blood, taken on the day of vaccination. The TCR comes from a man aged 45-65 years who received an inactivated influenza vaccine. This chain connects TRBV6-1 to TRBJ1-4; 7 bases agree with TRBD1. CDR3 region: CASKGQINEKLFF. The CDR3 coding sequence is TGTGCCAGCAAGGGACAGATAAATGAAAAACTGTTTTTT.